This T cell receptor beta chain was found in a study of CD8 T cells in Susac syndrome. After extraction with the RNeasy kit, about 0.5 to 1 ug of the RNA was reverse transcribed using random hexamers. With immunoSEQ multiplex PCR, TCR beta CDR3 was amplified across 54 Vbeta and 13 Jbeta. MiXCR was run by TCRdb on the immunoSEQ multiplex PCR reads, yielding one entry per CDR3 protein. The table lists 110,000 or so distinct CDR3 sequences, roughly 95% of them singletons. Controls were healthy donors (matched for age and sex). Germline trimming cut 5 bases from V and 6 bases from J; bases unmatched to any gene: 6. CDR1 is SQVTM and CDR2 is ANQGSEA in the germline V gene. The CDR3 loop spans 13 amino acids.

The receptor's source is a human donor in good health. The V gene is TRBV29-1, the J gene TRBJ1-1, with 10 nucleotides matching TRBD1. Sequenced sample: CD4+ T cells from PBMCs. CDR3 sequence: CSVRTGGISEAFF. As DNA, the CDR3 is TGCAGCGTTCGGACAGGGGGGATATCTGAAGCTTTCTTT.